These 15 T cell receptor beta chains came from one sample sequenced in a study of cytomegalovirus exposure and HLA in healthy donors (dated by TCRdb to 2016 to 2017). Libraries were made using the immunoSEQ multiplex PCR assay. The multiplex PCR relied on a mix of 60 forward primers for TCR Vbeta segments and 13 reverse primers for TCR Jbeta segments. TCRdb obtained this table from immuneACCESS and retained in-frame rearrangements with V and J assigned. These tables miss some clones; where compared with another copy, unresolved V genes account for less than half of the shortfall, and the remainder is unexplained. The sample table shows about 190,000 clones, and almost 75% are seen once. Of the sample, approximately 3.1% falls within the top ten clones. The source material was PBMCs. The receptors were gathered from a woman aged 25 to 45 in good health and CMV-seropositive.

Turning to this clone: One junction end does not reproduce the germline sequence, and a read error may be involved. The gene calls are TRBV2 and TRBJ1-2; TRBD1 matches at 9 bases. The CDR3 is made up of 15 amino acids. CDR1 and CDR2 from the germline V gene are SNHLY and FYNNEI. The CDR3 DNA reads TGTGCCAGCAGCAACCGGGACAGGGTGGCCTATAGCTACACCTTC. This gives the protein CASSNRDRVAYSYTF.

This clone was detected a few times. The V call is TRBV28, the J call TRBJ1-1, with 9 bases lining up with TRBD1. In germline, CDR1 is MDHEN, CDR2 SYDVKM. V lost 5 bases, J lost 1 base, and 5 bases stayed unmatched. CDR3 length: 15 residues. The CDR3 reads CASSAGQGTNTEAFF. As DNA, the CDR3 is TGTGCCAGCAGTGCCGGACAGGGGACGAACACTGAAGCTTTCTTT.

The chain is built from TRBV5-1 and TRBJ1-1; D is possibly TRBD1 (6 bases). V gave up 3 bases and J gave up 10 bases, with 22 bases separating them. Germline values: CDR1 SGHRS, CDR2 YFSETQ. CDR3 length: 15 residues. CDR3 in DNA: TGCGCCAGCAGCTCCGGGAGGGGGGGGAGTGAAGGAGCTTTCTTT. Its translation is CASSSGRGGSEGAFF.

The V gene is TRBV6-1, the J gene TRBJ2-7; 8 nucleotides match TRBD1. This CDR3 comprises 13 residues. Germline assignment: CDR1 MNHNS and CDR2 SASEGT. The ends lost 4 bases at V and 6 bases at J; junction bases unmatched: 5. CDR3 nucleotide sequence: TGTGCCAGCAGTGCCAGGGGGCGCGGCGAGCAGTACTTC. Translation gives CASSARGRGEQYF.

The chain recombines TRBV19 with TRBJ2-5; TRBD2 aligns across 10 bases. The ends lost 0 bases at V and 5 bases at J; junction bases unmatched: 12. This CDR3 comprises 18 residues. From germline, CDR1 is LNHDA and CDR2 SQIVND (reference sequence). The CDR3 here is CASSIDRWKREGHETQYF. For the CDR3, the DNA is TGTGCCAGTAGTATAGATCGTTGGAAGCGGGAGGGCCACGAGACCCAGTACTTC.

The rearrangement uses TRBV11-2 and TRBJ2-1; D unresolved. The CDR3 spans 16 residues. V was pared by 6 bases and J by 0 bases, with 15 bases between. Germline CDR1 and CDR2: SGHAT and FQNNGV. The chain's CDR3 is CASSRWVSGSYNEQFF. CDR3 coding DNA: TGTGCCAGCAGTAGGTGGGTATCGGGCTCCTACAATGAGCAGTTCTTC.

The V gene is TRBV19, the J gene TRBJ2-3; 7 bases agree with TRBD1. Unmatched junction bases numbered 11, after V lost 5 bases and J lost 9 bases. The CDR3 has 14 amino acids. The germline CDR1 and CDR2 sequences are LNHDA and SQIVND (reference sequence). The CDR3 nucleotides are TGTGCCAGTAGTCTACCCCAGGGGGTAGGGACGCAGTATTTT. It is translated as CASSLPQGVGTQYF.

The V and J genes are TRBV15 and TRBJ1-4; 7 nucleotides agree with TRBD1. J lost 1 base, V lost 10 bases, and 9 bases had no gene match. The CDR3 has 15 amino acids. Germline CDR1 is LNHNV and CDR2 is YYDKDF (reference sequence). The CDR3 nucleotides are TGTGCCATCCGGACAGGAGGACGAACTAATGAAAAACTGTTTTTT. It specifies CAIRTGGRTNEKLFF.

This clone was recorded only once. The chain uses TRBV7-9 and TRBJ1-1; tentative D call: TRBD1 (5 bases). V dropped 5 bases and J dropped 4 bases, with 17 bases sitting between them. The germline V gene encodes CDR1 SEHNR and CDR2 FQNEAQ (reference sequence). This CDR3 has 15 residues. CDR3 DNA sequence: TGTGCCAGCAGCCCGGTGACAGCCCTAGGCACTGAAGCTTTCTTT. This sequence encodes CASSPVTALGTEAFF.

Notes on this clone: Other DNA sequences in the sample encode the same CDR3. This chain connects TRBV27 to TRBJ2-6; perhaps TRBD1 as D (5 bases). This CDR3 contains 16 residues. The germline V gene has CDR1 MNHEY and CDR2 SMNVEV (reference sequence). Here the CDR3 DNA reads TGTGCTACCGGCAGCCTGACAGCCACTGGGGCCAACGTCCTGACTTTC. As protein: CATGSLTATGANVLTF.

A single count supports this clone. The genes are TRBV19 and TRBJ1-4, with a weak D call TRBD1 (6 bases). This CDR3 contains 15 residues. Trimming shortened V by 5 bases and J by 4 bases, and 14 bases separated the two germline ends. Germline CDR1 is LNHDA and CDR2 is SQIVND (reference sequence). CDR3 sequence: CASSPYRAYNEKLFF. The CDR3, as DNA: TGTGCCAGTAGTCCCTACAGGGCCTATAATGAAAAACTGTTTTTT.

The gene calls are TRBV18 and TRBJ1-1, with D maybe TRBD1 (5 bases). Germline lookup yields CDR1 KGHSH and CDR2 LQKENI. V lost 3 bases to trimming and J lost 1 base, with 6 bases between them. The CDR3 is 13 amino acids. Written as DNA, the CDR3 is TGTGCCAGCTCACCCGGACAGAACACTGAAGCTTTCTTT. It translates to CASSPGQNTEAFF.

The chain uses TRBV27 and TRBJ2-1; 8 positions agree with TRBD2. The trim removed 2 bases at V and 2 bases at J, leaving 5 bases unmatched. The CDR3 runs to 16 residues. The V gene's germline CDR1 is MNHEY and CDR2 SMNVEV (reference sequence). The CDR3 protein is CASSLGSGGAYNEQFF. The CDR3 nucleotides read TGTGCCAGCAGTTTAGGGAGCGGGGGCGCCTACAATGAGCAGTTCTTC.

The chain joins TRBV6-5 to TRBJ1-2; 9 nucleotides align to TRBD1. This CDR3 has 11 amino acids. Germline V gene sequence: CDR1 MNHEY, CDR2 SVGAGI. J gave up 8 bases and V 10 bases, and 5 bases lay outside the gene matches. The CDR3 DNA reads TGTGCCACCCGGACAGGGGTAGGCTACACCTTC. This sequence encodes CATRTGVGYTF.

The V gene is TRBV9, the J gene TRBJ2-1; 9 bases are a match to TRBD2. The CDR3 spans 15 residues. Germline lookup yields CDR1 SGDLS and CDR2 YYNGEE. V dropped 0 bases and J dropped 7; count of bases not matched to a gene: 5. CDR3 bases: TGTGCCAGCAGCGTAGTACTAGCGGGTAGAAATGAGCAGTTCTTC. Its translation is CASSVVLAGRNEQFF.